This T cell receptor beta chain was captured in a study of blood T cell repertoires in COVID-19. About the study: There were acute and convalescent COVID-19 samples, and they came from the United States, Italy and Spain. PBMCs, B-cell-depleted T cells, or T cells were the source of the cDNA or gDNA that made up the material.

This clone was seen a single time. In the original workflow: Estimates of nucleated cell counts were drawn from the amplification of reference gene primers. TCRdb's copy holds only in-frame clones and misses some; the assay was immunoSEQ multiplex PCR. That table furnishes V, J and clone size, whereas the DNA furnished D and trimming. The table records 150,000 to 200,000 clones, roughly nine tenths of them present only once. This CDR3 spans 15 amino acids. J gave up 1 base and V 3 bases, and 1 base lay outside the gene matches. CDR1 and CDR2 (germline): SGHRS, YFSETQ. The V gene is TRBV5-1, the J gene TRBJ2-2, with 9 positions matching TRBD1. The receptor's source is a man between 60 and 75 years old with active or convalescent COVID-19. The sequencing sample was made of peripheral blood. Here the CDR3 reads CASSSGQGNTGELFF. The CDR3 DNA follows: TGCGCCAGCAGCTCGGGACAGGGGAACACCGGGGAGCTGTTTTTT.